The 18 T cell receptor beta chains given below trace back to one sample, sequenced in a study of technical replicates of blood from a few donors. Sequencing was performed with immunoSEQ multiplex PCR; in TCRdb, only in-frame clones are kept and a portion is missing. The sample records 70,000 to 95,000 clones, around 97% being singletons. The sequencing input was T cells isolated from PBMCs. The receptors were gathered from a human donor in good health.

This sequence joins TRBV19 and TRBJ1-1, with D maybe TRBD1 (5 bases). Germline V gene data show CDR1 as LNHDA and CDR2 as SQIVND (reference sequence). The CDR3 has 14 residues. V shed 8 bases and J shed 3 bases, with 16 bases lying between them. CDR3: CASGGAGWDTEAFF. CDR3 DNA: TGTGCCAGTGGAGGGGCCGGCTGGGACACTGAAGCTTTCTTT.

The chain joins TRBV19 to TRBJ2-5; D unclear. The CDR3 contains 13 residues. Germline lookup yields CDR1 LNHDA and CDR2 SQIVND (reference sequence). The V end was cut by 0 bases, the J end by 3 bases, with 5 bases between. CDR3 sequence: CASSIDTEETQYF. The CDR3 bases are TGTGCCAGTAGTATAGACACGGAAGAGACCCAGTACTTC.

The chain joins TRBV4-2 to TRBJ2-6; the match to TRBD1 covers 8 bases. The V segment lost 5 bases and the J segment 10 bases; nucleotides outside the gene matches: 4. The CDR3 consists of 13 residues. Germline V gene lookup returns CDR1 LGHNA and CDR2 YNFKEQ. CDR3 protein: CASSFRDRNVLTF. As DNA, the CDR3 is TGTGCCAGCAGCTTCCGGGACAGGAACGTCCTGACTTTC.

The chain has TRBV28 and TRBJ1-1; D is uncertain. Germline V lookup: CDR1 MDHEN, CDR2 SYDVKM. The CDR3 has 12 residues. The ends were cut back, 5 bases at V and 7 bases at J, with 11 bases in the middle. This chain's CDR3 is CASSLGSFEAFF. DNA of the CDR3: TGTGCCAGCAGTCTTGGCTCATTTGAAGCTTTCTTT. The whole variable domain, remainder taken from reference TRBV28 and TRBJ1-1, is DVKVTQSSRYLVKRTGEKVFLECVQDMDHENMFWYRQDPGLGLRLIYFSYDVKMKEKGDIPEGYSVSREKKERFSLILESASTNQTSMYLCASSLGSFEAFFGQGTRLTVV.

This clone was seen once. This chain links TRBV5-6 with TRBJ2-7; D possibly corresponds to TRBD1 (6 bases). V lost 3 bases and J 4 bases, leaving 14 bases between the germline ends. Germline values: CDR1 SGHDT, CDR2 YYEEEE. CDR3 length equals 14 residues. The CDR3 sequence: CASSYTGSIYEQYF. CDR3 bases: TGTGCCAGCAGCTATACAGGGAGTATATACGAGCAGTACTTC.

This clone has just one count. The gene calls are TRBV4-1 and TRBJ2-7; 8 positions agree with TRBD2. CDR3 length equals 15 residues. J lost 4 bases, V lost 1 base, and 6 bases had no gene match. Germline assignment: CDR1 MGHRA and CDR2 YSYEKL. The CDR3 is CASSQGGTSTYEQYF. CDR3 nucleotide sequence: TGCGCCAGCAGCCAAGGTGGGACTAGTACGTACGAGCAGTACTTC.

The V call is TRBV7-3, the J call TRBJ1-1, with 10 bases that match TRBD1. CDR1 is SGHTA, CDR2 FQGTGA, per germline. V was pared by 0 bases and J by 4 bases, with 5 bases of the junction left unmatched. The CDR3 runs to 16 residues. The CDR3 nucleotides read TGTGCCAGCAGCTTAACTCCGACAGGGGGCTTCACTGAAGCTTTCTTT. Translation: CASSLTPTGGFTEAFF.

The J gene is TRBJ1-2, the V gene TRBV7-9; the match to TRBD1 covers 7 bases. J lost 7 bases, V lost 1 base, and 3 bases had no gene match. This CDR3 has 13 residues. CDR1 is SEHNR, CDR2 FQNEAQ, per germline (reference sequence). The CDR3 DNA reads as TGTGCCAGCAGCTTAGACAGGGGTTTTGGCTACACCTTC. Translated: CASSLDRGFGYTF.

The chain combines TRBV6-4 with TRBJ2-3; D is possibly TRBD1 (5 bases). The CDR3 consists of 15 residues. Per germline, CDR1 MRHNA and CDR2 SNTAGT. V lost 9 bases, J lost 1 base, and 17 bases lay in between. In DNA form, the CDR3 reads TGTGCCAGTTTCTCCCGGACAAAGGGCACAGATACGCAGTATTTT. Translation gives CASFSRTKGTDTQYF.

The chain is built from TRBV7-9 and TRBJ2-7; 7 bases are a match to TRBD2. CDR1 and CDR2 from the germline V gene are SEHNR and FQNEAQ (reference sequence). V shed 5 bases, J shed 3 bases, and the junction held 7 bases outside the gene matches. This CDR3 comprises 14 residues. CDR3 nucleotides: TGTGCCAGCAGCCCGCCCGGGGGGTTCTACGAGCAGTACTTC. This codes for CASSPPGGFYEQYF.

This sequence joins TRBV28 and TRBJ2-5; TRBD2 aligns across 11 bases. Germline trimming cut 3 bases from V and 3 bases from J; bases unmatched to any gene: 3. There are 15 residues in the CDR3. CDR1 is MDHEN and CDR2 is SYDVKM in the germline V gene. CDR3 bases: TGTGCCAGCAGTTTTGGGGGACTAGCGGAAGAGACCCAGTACTTC. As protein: CASSFGGLAEETQYF.

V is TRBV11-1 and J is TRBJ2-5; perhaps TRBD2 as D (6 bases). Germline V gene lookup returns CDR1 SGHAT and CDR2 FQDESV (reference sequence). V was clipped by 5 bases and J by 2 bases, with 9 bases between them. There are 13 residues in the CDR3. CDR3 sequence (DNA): TGTGCCAGCAGCCGGGACTCTCAAGAGACCCAGTACTTC. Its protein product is CASSRDSQETQYF. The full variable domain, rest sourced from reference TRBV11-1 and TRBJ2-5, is EAEVAQSPRYKITEKSQAVAFWCDPISGHATLYWYRQILGQGPELLVQFQDESVVDDSQLPKDRFSAERLKGVDSTLKIQPAELGDSAMYLCASSRDSQETQYFGPGTRLLVL.

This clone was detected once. The CDR3 is CASSLRLALDTQYF. The CDR3 DNA is TGTGCCAGCAGCTTACGGCTAGCACTAGATACGCAGTATTTT. The chain has TRBV11-2 and TRBJ2-3, with D maybe TRBD2 (5 bases). Trimming took off 2 bases at V and 5 bases at J, with 11 bases between the two ends. Germline CDR1 is SGHAT and CDR2 is FQNNGV. This CDR3 contains 14 residues.

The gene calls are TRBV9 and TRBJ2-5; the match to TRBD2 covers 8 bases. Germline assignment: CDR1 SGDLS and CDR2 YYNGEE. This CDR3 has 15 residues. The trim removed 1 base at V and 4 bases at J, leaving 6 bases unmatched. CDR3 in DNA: TGTGCCAGCAGCGTAAGTAGCGGGATGGGAGAGACCCAGTACTTC. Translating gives CASSVSSGMGETQYF.

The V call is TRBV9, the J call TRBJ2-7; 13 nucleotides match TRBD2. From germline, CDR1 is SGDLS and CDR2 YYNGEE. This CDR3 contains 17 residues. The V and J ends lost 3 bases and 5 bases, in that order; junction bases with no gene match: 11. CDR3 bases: TGTGCCAGCAGCGCACAACCTGGACTAGCGGGAGTAAACGAGCAGTACTTC. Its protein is CASSAQPGLAGVNEQYF.

In DNA, the CDR3 is TGTGCCAGCAGCTTAGATAGAGCGAGGAACACCGGGGAGCTGTTTTTT. Its translation: CASSLDRARNTGELFF. The chain couples TRBV11-2 to TRBJ2-2; D not resolved. This CDR3 is built from 16 residues. Trimming cost V 0 bases and J 1 base, with 9 bases left between them. Germline assignment: CDR1 SGHAT and CDR2 FQNNGV.

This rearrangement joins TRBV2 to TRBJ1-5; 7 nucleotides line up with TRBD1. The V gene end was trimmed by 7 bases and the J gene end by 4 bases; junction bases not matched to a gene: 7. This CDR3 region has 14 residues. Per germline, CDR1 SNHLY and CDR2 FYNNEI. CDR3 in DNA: TGTGCCAGCATGAGGGGGCTCGTGAATCAGCCCCAGCATTTT. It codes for CASMRGLVNQPQHF.

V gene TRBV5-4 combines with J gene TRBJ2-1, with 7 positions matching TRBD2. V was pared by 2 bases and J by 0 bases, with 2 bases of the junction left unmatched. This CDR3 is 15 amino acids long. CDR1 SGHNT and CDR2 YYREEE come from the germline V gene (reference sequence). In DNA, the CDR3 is TGTGCCAGCAGCTTTGGCGGGAGCTCCTACAATGAGCAGTTCTTC. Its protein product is CASSFGGSSYNEQFF.